This T cell receptor (beta chain) was retrieved from a study of lymphopenia after photon versus proton radiotherapy. The assay was immunoSEQ multiplex PCR, and TCRdb's table has in-frame clones only and misses some. The sample includes some 76,000 clones, about 90% of them seen just once. Remarks on this clone: Antigen unknown.

Germline V gives CDR1 SEHNR, CDR2 FQNEAQ (reference sequence). J gave up 4 bases and V 5 bases, and 5 bases lay outside the gene matches. This CDR3 is built from 14 residues. Study observations and caveats: After the lymphocyte nadir, photon-treated repertoires showed oligoclonal expansion, especially of CD8+ Temra cells. Under photons, naive T cells and diversity fell while effector/memory populations rose.

The J gene is TRBJ1-5, the V gene TRBV7-9; 7 bases agree with TRBD1. This TCR came from a woman aged 40 to 50 with cholangiocarcinoma. Source: peripheral blood, taken from a patient treated with photon-based radiotherapy. Here the CDR3 reads CASSGGQANQPQHF. DNA of the CDR3: TGTGCCAGCAGCGGAGGACAGGCAAATCAGCCCCAGCATTTT.